The source of this TCR beta chain is a study of cytomegalovirus exposure and HLA in healthy donors. About the research overall: The approximately 120 validation repertoires used the same platform as the roughly 620 first-cohort repertoires, a later analysis reported. Notes on the study in general: For most TCR sequences rarity was the rule, although some public TCRs occurred in many donors. Reported performance of the classifier showed diagnosis of cytomegalovirus status with high specificity and sensitivity.

This clone was detected only a few times. Its antigen is undetermined. The repertoire was sequenced with immunoSEQ multiplex PCR; TCRdb's copy has only in-frame clones and lacks some. The table has fewer than 140,000 clones, 88% seen once. Germline CDR1 and CDR2: SGHTA and FQGNSA. The CDR3 is 13 residues long. V was pared by 6 bases and J by 5 bases, with 10 bases between. The J gene is TRBJ2-2, the V gene TRBV7-2, with D perhaps matching TRBD2 (6 bases). Sequenced sample: PBMCs. This receptor was taken from a woman under 30 in good health and CMV-seropositive. CDR3: CASREGRTGELFF. The CDR3 region has the DNA TGTGCCAGCAGGGAGGGAAGGACCGGGGAGCTGTTTTTT.